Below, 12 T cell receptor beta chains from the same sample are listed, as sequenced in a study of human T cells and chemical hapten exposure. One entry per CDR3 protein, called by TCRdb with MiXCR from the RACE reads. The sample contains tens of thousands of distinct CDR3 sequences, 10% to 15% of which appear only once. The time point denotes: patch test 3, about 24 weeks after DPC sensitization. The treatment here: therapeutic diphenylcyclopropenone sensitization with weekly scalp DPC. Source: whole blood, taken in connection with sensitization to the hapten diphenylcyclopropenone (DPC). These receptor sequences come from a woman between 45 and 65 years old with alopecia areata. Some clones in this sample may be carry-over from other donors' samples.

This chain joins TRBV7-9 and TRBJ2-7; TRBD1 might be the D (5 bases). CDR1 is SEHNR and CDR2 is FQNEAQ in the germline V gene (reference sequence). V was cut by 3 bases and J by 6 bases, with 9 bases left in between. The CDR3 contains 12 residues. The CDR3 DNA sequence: TGTGCCAGCAGCTTGACAGTCCCCGAGCAGTACTTC. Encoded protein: CASSLTVPEQYF.

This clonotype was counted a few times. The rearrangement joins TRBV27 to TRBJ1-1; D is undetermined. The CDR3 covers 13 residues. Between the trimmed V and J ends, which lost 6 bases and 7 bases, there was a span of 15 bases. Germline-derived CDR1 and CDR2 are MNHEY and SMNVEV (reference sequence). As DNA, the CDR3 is TGTGCCAGCAGCCCCACATGGGATGATGAAGCTTTCTTT. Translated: CASSPTWDDEAFF.

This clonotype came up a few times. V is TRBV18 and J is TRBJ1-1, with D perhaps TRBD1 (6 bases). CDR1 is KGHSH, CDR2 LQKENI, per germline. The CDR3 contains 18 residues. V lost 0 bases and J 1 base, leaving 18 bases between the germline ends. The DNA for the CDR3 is TGTGCCAGCTCACCACCGGGGGGTCAGGGGATGGCGAACACTGAAGCTTTCTTT. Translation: CASSPPGGQGMANTEAFF.

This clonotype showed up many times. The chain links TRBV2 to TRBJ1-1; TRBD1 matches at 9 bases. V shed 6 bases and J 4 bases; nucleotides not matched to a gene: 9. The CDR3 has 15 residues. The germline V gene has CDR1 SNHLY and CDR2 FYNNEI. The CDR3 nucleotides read TGTGCCAGCAGAGGACAGGGGATTGCGGCCACTGAAGCTTTCTTT. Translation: CASRGQGIAATEAFF.

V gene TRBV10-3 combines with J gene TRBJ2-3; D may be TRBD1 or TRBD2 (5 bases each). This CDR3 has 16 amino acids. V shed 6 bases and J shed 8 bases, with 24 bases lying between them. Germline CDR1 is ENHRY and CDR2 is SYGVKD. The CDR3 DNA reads TGTGCCATCAGCGAACCGGGACGGGAATGGGTTGGTACGCAGTATTTT. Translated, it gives CAISEPGREWVGTQYF.

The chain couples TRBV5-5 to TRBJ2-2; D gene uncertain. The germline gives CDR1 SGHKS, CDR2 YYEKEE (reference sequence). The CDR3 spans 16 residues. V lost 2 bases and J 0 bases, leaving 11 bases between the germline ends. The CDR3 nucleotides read TGTGCCAGCAGCTTTGTCCTCTTCGCGAACACCGGGGAGCTGTTTTTT. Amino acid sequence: CASSFVLFANTGELFF. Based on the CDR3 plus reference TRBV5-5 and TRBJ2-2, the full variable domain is DAGVTQSPTHLIKTRGQQVTLRCSPISGHKSVSWYQQVLGQGPQFIFQYYEKEERGRGNFPDRFSARQFPNYSSELNVNALLLGDSALYLCASSFVLFANTGELFFGEGSRLTVL.

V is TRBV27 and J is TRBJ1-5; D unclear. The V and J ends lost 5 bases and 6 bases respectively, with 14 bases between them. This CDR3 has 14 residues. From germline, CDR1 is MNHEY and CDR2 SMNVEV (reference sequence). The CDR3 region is CASSPQGFSQPQHF. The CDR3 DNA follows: TGTGCCAGCAGTCCCCAAGGGTTCAGTCAGCCCCAGCATTTT.

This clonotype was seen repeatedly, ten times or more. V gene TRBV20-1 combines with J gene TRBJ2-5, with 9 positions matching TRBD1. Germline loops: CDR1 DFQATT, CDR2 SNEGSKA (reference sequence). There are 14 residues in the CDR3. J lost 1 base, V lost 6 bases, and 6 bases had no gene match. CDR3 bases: TGCAGTGCCGGGACAGGGAGGGCCCAAGAGACCCAGTACTTC. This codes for CSAGTGRAQETQYF.

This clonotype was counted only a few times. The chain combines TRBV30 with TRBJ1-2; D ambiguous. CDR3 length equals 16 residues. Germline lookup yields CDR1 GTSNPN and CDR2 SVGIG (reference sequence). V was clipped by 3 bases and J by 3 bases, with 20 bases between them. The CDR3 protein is CAWRNLGTGRHYGYTF. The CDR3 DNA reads TGTGCCTGGAGGAACTTGGGTACGGGGAGGCACTATGGCTACACCTTC.

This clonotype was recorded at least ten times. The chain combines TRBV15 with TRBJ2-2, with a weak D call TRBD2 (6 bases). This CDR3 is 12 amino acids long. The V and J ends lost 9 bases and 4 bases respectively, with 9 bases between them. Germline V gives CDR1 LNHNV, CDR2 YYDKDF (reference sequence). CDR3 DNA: TGTGCCACTCAGGGAGGCACCGGGGAGCTGTTTTTT. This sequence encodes CATQGGTGELFF.

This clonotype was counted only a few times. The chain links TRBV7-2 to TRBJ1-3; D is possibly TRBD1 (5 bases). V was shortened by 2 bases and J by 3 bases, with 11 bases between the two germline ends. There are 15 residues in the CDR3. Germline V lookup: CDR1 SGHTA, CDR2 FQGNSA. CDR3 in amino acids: CASSLYTGYGNTIYF. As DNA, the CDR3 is TGTGCCAGCAGCTTATACACAGGATATGGAAACACCATATATTTT.

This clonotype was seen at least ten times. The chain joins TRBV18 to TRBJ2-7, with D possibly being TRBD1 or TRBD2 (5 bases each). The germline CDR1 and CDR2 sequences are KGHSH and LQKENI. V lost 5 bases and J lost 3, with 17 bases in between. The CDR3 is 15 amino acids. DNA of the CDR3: TGTGCCAGCTCAGCACGACCCGGGACGTACTACGAGCAGTACTTC. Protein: CASSARPGTYYEQYF.